This TCR beta chain was captured in a study of T cells expressing NK-cell markers. The length of the CDR3 is 14 residues. Per germline, CDR1 SGHTA and CDR2 FQGNSA. TCRdb re-called the 5' RACE reads; one entry per CDR3 protein, DNA not given. The sample data list about 180,000 distinct CDR3 sequences. Sample: blood T cells: a sorted CD56 or NKG2C T cell subset, CD4+ or CD8+ T cells, or bulk PBMC T cells (not recorded which). V gene TRBV7-2 combines with J gene TRBJ2-1; TCRdb outputs TRBD1, but without DNA this stays unchecked. The TCR was taken from a woman between 18 and 70 years old in good health. This CDR3 reads CASSSDMGADEQFF.